The 10 T cell receptor beta chains in this list originate from one sample, sequenced in a study of T cell repertoires in cytomegalovirus infection (dated by TCRdb to the late 2010s). TCRdb lists the instrument as Illumina HiSeq 1500. Clones were called with MiXCR by TCRdb after fastp trimmed the public reads at Q25, and only in-frame beta chains were retained. Rows merge per CDR3 protein into single entries with the most common DNA and genes. This sample is represented by 750,000 to 900,000 distinct CDR3 sequences; approximately 32% of them were singletons. Of the sample, under 15% falls within the top ten clones. Read against the paper, the sample's treatment or condition label means: in vitro stimulation with specific CMV peptide epitopes to enrich CMV-specific T cells. Their antigens are not known. The sample in question was cultured CD8+ T cells from PBMCs, obtained from culture after CMV antigen stimulation. These receptors all stem from a human donor in good health (CMV status not recorded). Some clones in this sample may be carry-over from other donors' samples.

This clonotype appeared a few times. This chain links TRBV12-3 or TRBV12-4 with TRBJ2-6; TRBD1 matches at 7 bases. Trimming took 7 bases from V and 4 from J; bases not matched to a gene: 7. The CDR3 has 15 amino acids. CDR3 sequence reads: CASNEPGQGANVLTF. Written as DNA, the CDR3 is TGTGCCAGCAACGAACCGGGACAGGGGGCCAACGTCCTGACTTTC.

The gene calls are TRBV27 and TRBJ1-2, with D perhaps TRBD1 (5 bases). V was clipped by 1 base and J by 7 bases, with 19 bases between them. The CDR3 sequence is 16 residues long. Germline CDR1 reads MNHEY; CDR2 reads SMNVEV (reference sequence). CDR3 residues: CASSLFFGTALGGYTF. The CDR3 DNA reads TGTGCCAGCAGTTTATTTTTTGGGACGGCCTTGGGTGGCTACACCTTC.

V and J are TRBV19 and TRBJ1-1; unclear D gene. CDR3 length: 15 residues. Trimming left V 5 bases short and J 5 bases short, with 18 bases between. Germline values: CDR1 LNHDA, CDR2 SQIVND (reference sequence). In nucleotides, the CDR3 is TGTGCCAGTAGTTGGAGGGTGGGATTGTGGACTGAAGCTTTCTTT. It translates to CASSWRVGLWTEAFF.

V gene TRBV6-5 combines with J gene TRBJ1-1; D gene uncertain. The CDR3 is 15 amino acids. The V gene's germline CDR1 is MNHEY and CDR2 SVGAGI. Trimming took off 2 bases at V and 1 base at J, with 11 bases between the two ends. Here the CDR3 DNA reads TGTGCCAGCAGTTACGGCAACTTGGGGAACACTGAAGCTTTCTTT. This encodes CASSYGNLGNTEAFF.

This clonotype was seen a few times. Germline and junction disagree at one end, which may indicate a read error. The chain joins TRBV7-6 to TRBJ1-1; D ambiguous. This CDR3 spans 13 amino acids. Germline V gene lookup returns CDR1 SGHVS and CDR2 FNYEAQ. The CDR3 here is CASSHRPYTEAFF. CDR3 nucleotide sequence: TGTGCTAGCAGCCACCGACCGTACACTGAAGCTTTCTTT.

This clonotype was seen many times. This chain uses TRBV7-9 with TRBJ1-2, with D possibly matching TRBD1 (6 bases). Germline CDR1 and CDR2: SEHNR and FQNEAQ (reference sequence). This CDR3 comprises 17 residues. V lost 5 bases to trimming and J lost 0 bases, with 19 bases between them. The CDR3 DNA follows: TGTGCCAGCAGCCCCGCCCAGGGGACCGAAGCTAACTATGGCTACACCTTC. It encodes CASSPAQGTEANYGYTF.

This clonotype was detected only a few times. The V call is TRBV10-3, the J call TRBJ1-1, with 8 positions matching TRBD1. The germline V gene encodes CDR1 ENHRY and CDR2 SYGVKD. The CDR3 length is 16 residues. V dropped 10 bases and J dropped 2; count of bases not matched to a gene: 15. The CDR3 sequence is CATKTPTGGRNTEAFF. In DNA, the CDR3 is TGTGCCACCAAGACCCCTACAGGGGGAAGAAACACTGAAGCTTTCTTT.

The V call is TRBV4-1, the J call TRBJ1-4; D not resolved. V dropped 4 bases and J dropped 0 bases, with 12 bases sitting between them. Germline assignment: CDR1 MGHRA and CDR2 YSYEKL. The CDR3 consists of 16 residues. CDR3 sequence (DNA): TGCGCCAGCAGCCTCCCGACTGATTCAACTAATGAAAAACTGTTTTTT. Protein: CASSLPTDSTNEKLFF.

The chain uses TRBV10-2 and TRBJ2-7, with unresolved D. Per germline, CDR1 WSHSY and CDR2 SAAADI. V lost 1 base and J 3 bases, leaving 4 bases between the germline ends. CDR3 length: 12 amino acids. Here the CDR3 DNA reads TGCGCCAGCAGTGAGTTTAGCTACGAGCAGTACTTC. It encodes CASSEFSYEQYF.

The chain employs TRBV12-5 and TRBJ1-1; D perhaps matches TRBD1 (5 bases). The CDR3 has 14 amino acids. Germline V gene data show CDR1 as LGHNT and CDR2 as FRNRAP. V lost 6 bases, J lost 0 bases, and 11 bases lay in between. In DNA, the CDR3 is TGTGCTAGTGGCCCTGGGGGGATGAACACTGAAGCTTTCTTT. Residues: CASGPGGMNTEAFF.